These 28 T cell receptor beta chains were sequenced from one sample in a study of CD8+CD57+ T cells in acquired aplastic anemia. Sequencing involved patients with CD8+CD57+ cell expansion previously shown by flow cytometry. The TCR beta profiling, which covered VDJ combination and CDR3 sequence, was carried out using genomic DNA as the template. TCRdb re-analysed the reads in MiXCR, keeping a single row per CDR3 protein. This sample carries more than 150,000 distinct CDR3 sequences, approximately 51% of them seen once, and the ten largest clones take 2.5% to 4%. Sequencing input: sorted CD4+, CD8+, or CD8+CD57+ T cells (not recorded which) from PBMCs. These receptor sequences come from a human donor with aplastic anemia.

The sample holds many counts of this clonotype. The rearrangement joins TRBV20-1 to TRBJ1-2, with D possibly being TRBD1 (6 bases). This CDR3 spans 15 amino acids. V gave up 6 bases and J gave up 4 bases, with 21 bases separating them. Germline V gene data show CDR1 as DFQATT and CDR2 as SNEGSKA (reference sequence). The CDR3 bases are TGCAGTGCCCAACCCCTCCAGGGGAACGCCTATGGCTACACCTTC. Translated, it gives CSAQPLQGNAYGYTF.

This clonotype was seen many times. V usage is TRBV10-3 and J usage is TRBJ1-4; no reliable D call. Germline V CDR1 and CDR2: ENHRY, SYGVKD. The CDR3 covers 15 residues. V lost 2 bases and J lost 0, with 7 bases in between. The CDR3 DNA reads as TGTGCCATCAGTGAGGAATATGCAACTAATGAAAAACTGTTTTTT. Its translation is CAISEEYATNEKLFF.

V is TRBV12-3 or TRBV12-4 and J is TRBJ1-1; D is undetermined. The CDR3 loop spans 12 amino acids. V was clipped by 3 bases and J by 3 bases, with 5 bases between them. In DNA form, the CDR3 reads TGTGCCAGCAGTTTGCGAGACACTGAAGCTTTCTTT. This sequence encodes CASSLRDTEAFF.

This chain joins TRBV7-6 and TRBJ2-7; D perhaps matches TRBD2 (5 bases). CDR1 and CDR2 from the germline V gene are SGHVS and FNYEAQ. Trimming shortened V by 1 base and J by 9 bases, and 13 bases separated the two germline ends. This CDR3 spans 13 amino acids. The CDR3 DNA follows: TGTGCCAGCAGCTTAGTCCGGGGATGTTCGCAGTACTTC. Translating gives CASSLVRGCSQYF.

This clonotype was seen repeatedly, ten times or more. The chain recombines TRBV6-5 with TRBJ1-1; 8 bases map to TRBD1. Germline-derived CDR1 and CDR2 are MNHEY and SVGAGI. The CDR3 has 14 residues. V lost 6 bases to trimming and J lost 5 bases; unmatched junction nucleotides: 8. The CDR3 region is CASRIGQGGTEAFF. As DNA, the CDR3 is TGTGCCAGCAGGATAGGACAGGGTGGTACTGAAGCTTTCTTT.

This clonotype was seen at least ten times. J is TRBJ2-3 and V is TRBV6-6; D unclear. Trimming left V 2 bases short and J 5 bases short, with 5 bases between. Germline V gene lookup returns CDR1 MNHNY and CDR2 SVGAGI (reference sequence). The CDR3 extends over 12 amino acids. The CDR3 region is CASSYEVDTQYF. CDR3 DNA: TGTGCCAGCAGTTACGAAGTAGATACGCAGTATTTT.

The rearrangement uses TRBV5-6 and TRBJ2-1; D uncertain. Germline CDR1 is SGHDT and CDR2 is YYEEEE. The CDR3 covers 12 residues. Trimming removed 2 bases at V and 7 bases at J, with 7 bases between. The CDR3 protein is CASSLIKNEQFF. Here the CDR3 DNA reads TGTGCCAGCAGCTTAATAAAAAATGAGCAGTTCTTC.

This chain links TRBV9 with TRBJ1-2; D is unresolved. There are 14 residues in the CDR3. The V gene's germline CDR1 is SGDLS and CDR2 YYNGEE. Trimming took 1 base from V and 2 from J, leaving 9 bases between them. The CDR3 bases are TGTGCCAGCAGCGTATACGGAGTGAACTATGGCTACACCTTC. This gives the protein CASSVYGVNYGYTF.

There are many counts of this clonotype. The chain is built from TRBV3-1 and TRBJ1-2; 9 bases map to TRBD1. This CDR3 has 13 amino acids. The germline V gene has CDR1 LGHDT and CDR2 YNNKEL (reference sequence). Trimming at V came to 5 bases and at J to 7 bases, leaving 5 bases not matched to a gene. DNA of the CDR3: TGTGCCAGCAGCAAGGGGACAGGGACTGGCTACACCTTC. This gives the protein CASSKGTGTGYTF.

This clonotype was seen many times. The chain has TRBV7-2 and TRBJ2-3, with 10 nucleotides matching TRBD2. Germline CDR1 reads SGHTA; CDR2 reads FQGNSA. J gave up 6 bases and V 5 bases, and 8 bases lay outside the gene matches. This CDR3 is 15 amino acids long. The CDR3 here is CASSTASGGGDTQYF. The CDR3, as DNA: TGTGCCAGCAGCACCGCTAGCGGGGGCGGGGATACGCAGTATTTT.

This clonotype was seen only a few times. V usage is TRBV7-9 and J usage is TRBJ2-1; D remains ambiguous. There are 11 residues in the CDR3. In germline, CDR1 is SEHNR, CDR2 FQNEAQ (reference sequence). Trimming took off 8 bases at V and 8 bases at J, with 10 bases between the two ends. The CDR3 DNA reads as TGTGCCAGCTCCTGGGCGGATGAGCAGTTCTTC. This gives the protein CASSWADEQFF.

CDR3: CASSRYGGSPLHF. CDR3 DNA sequence: TGTGCCAGCAGCCGTTACGGGGGTTCACCCCTCCACTTT. The chain employs TRBV7-2 and TRBJ1-6; TRBD1 is a possible D gene (5 bases). CDR3 length: 13 residues. V was clipped by 5 bases and J by 9 bases, with 11 bases between them. CDR1 and CDR2 (germline): SGHTA, FQGNSA.

This clonotype was detected a few times. This may be a read error: a much more frequent sequence differs by one nucleotide. The V call is TRBV7-8, the J call TRBJ1-3, with D unresolved. The CDR3 contains 16 residues. Germline CDR1 SGHVS, CDR2 FQNEAQ. CDR3 residues: CASSLSSGSSGNTLYF. CDR3 nucleotide sequence: TGTGCCAGCAGCTTATCGTCGGGAAGCTCTGGAAACACCTTATATTTT.

This clonotype has more than one count but fewer than ten. The chain combines TRBV15 with TRBJ2-7; 8 bases agree with TRBD1. With 3 bases clipped from V and 4 bases from J, the junction kept 5 bases outside the gene matches. This CDR3 is 14 amino acids long. Per the germline V gene, CDR1 is LNHNV and CDR2 is YYDKDF (reference sequence). The CDR3 here is CATSSDRDRYEQYF. CDR3 nucleotides: TGTGCCACCAGCAGCGACAGGGACAGGTACGAGCAGTACTTC.

The chain links TRBV29-1 to TRBJ2-3, with a weak D call TRBD2 (6 bases). Germline CDR1 is SQVTM and CDR2 is ANQGSEA. CDR3 length equals 13 residues. The V and J ends lost 0 bases and 11 bases respectively, with 15 bases between them. In DNA form, the CDR3 reads TGCAGCGTTGAAGATCCGCGACGGGGAGGGCAGTATTTT. Translation gives CSVEDPRRGGQYF.

On this clonotype itself: A much larger clonotype is one base distant, so this may be a read error. The rearrangement links TRBV7-8 to TRBJ2-7, with a weak D call TRBD1 (6 bases). The CDR3 has 12 residues. Per germline, CDR1 SGHVS and CDR2 FQNEAQ. CDR3 amino acids: CASSLVGAERYF. For the CDR3, the DNA is TGTGCCAGCAGCTTAGTGGGGGCCGAGCGGTACTTC.

A word on this clonotype: A read error may produce the germline difference seen at one junction end. V gene TRBV10-3 combines with J gene TRBJ2-5, with D maybe TRBD1 (6 bases). The CDR3 length is 13 residues. The V gene's germline CDR1 is ENHRY and CDR2 SYGVKD. CDR3 coding DNA: TGCGCCATCAGTCTGGGGGCTGGGGAGACCCAGTACTTC. This gives the protein CAISLGAGETQYF.

Comments on this clonotype: This clone may be a read error of a much larger clone one base away. The J gene is TRBJ1-1, the V gene TRBV7-9; D is unclear. The V gene's germline CDR1 is SEHNR and CDR2 FQNEAQ (reference sequence). The CDR3 covers 12 residues. The CDR3 sequence is CASRLGWGKASF. In DNA form, the CDR3 reads TGTGCCAGCAGGTTGGGGTGGGGAAAAGCTTCCTTT.

This clonotype was counted only a few times. One end of the junction varies from germline; a read error may be responsible. This chain links TRBV4-1 with TRBJ2-3; TRBD2 matches at 11 bases. The germline gives CDR1 MGHRA, CDR2 YSYEKL. This CDR3 contains 17 residues. In nucleotides, the CDR3 is TGCGCCAACAGCTTAGGTAGCGGGGGGGCCAGCACAGATACGCAGTATTTT. It is translated as CANSLGSGGASTDTQYF.

A remark on this clonotype: The germline gene is not matched at one end of the junction; a read error may be the cause. The chain is built from TRBV20-1 and TRBJ2-7; 8 nucleotides line up with TRBD1. Germline CDR1 reads DFQATT; CDR2 reads SNEGSKA (reference sequence). The length of the CDR3 is 14 residues. The CDR3 reads CSASSSDRAYGQYF. The CDR3 bases are TGCAGTGCTAGTAGTTCGGACAGGGCCTACGGGCAGTACTTC.

The V and J genes are TRBV7-9 and TRBJ2-1; D unclear. This CDR3 is built from 13 residues. Germline V gene lookup returns CDR1 SEHNR and CDR2 FQNEAQ (reference sequence). V dropped 7 bases and J dropped 6 bases, with 13 bases sitting between them. The CDR3 bases are TGTGCCAGCAACCCTTGGACCACCAATGAGCAGTTCTTC. It encodes CASNPWTTNEQFF.

This clonotype was found a few times. The gene calls are TRBV2 and TRBJ1-2; perhaps TRBD1 as D (5 bases). Germline values: CDR1 SNHLY, CDR2 FYNNEI. This CDR3 region has 12 residues. V was clipped by 3 bases and J by 7 bases, with 9 bases between them. The chain's CDR3 is CASSEAGSGYTF. In DNA form, the CDR3 reads TGTGCCAGCAGTGAGGCAGGGTCTGGCTACACCTTC.

V and J are TRBV2 and TRBJ2-7; TRBD1 is a possible D gene (5 bases). In germline, CDR1 is SNHLY, CDR2 FYNNEI. V lost 7 bases and J lost 3, with 10 bases in between. The CDR3 is 12 residues long. The CDR3 coding sequence is TGTGCCAGCATAGGGCAGGGCTACGAGCAGTACGTC. Translated, it gives CASIGQGYEQYV.

J is TRBJ1-2 and V is TRBV20-1; D not resolved. There are 15 residues in the CDR3. V dropped 0 bases and J dropped 4 bases, with 15 bases sitting between them. Germline V lookup: CDR1 DFQATT, CDR2 SNEGSKA (reference sequence). The CDR3 reads CSARDVGGRFYGYTF. The CDR3, as DNA: TGCAGTGCTAGAGATGTAGGTGGCAGGTTCTATGGCTACACCTTC.

This clonotype was seen at least ten times. The rearrangement links TRBV2 to TRBJ1-5; no clear D gene. Germline V CDR1 and CDR2: SNHLY, FYNNEI. V was cut by 3 bases and J by 0 bases, with 6 bases left in between. This CDR3 region has 14 residues. Written as DNA, the CDR3 is TGTGCCAGCAGTGAGTCGTATAGCAATCAGCCCCAGCATTTT. Its protein is CASSESYSNQPQHF.

V usage is TRBV13 and J usage is TRBJ2-7; tentatively, D is TRBD1 (5 bases). The CDR3 sequence is 12 residues long. Germline CDR1 is PRHDT and CDR2 is FYEKMQ (reference sequence). V shed 4 bases and J shed 5 bases, with 9 bases lying between them. CDR3 in amino acids: CASSWGYHEQYF. DNA of the CDR3: TGTGCCAGCAGCTGGGGCTATCACGAGCAGTACTTC.

This rearrangement joins TRBV9 to TRBJ1-2; 9 bases line up with TRBD1. Germline values: CDR1 SGDLS, CDR2 YYNGEE. The V and J ends lost 3 bases and 2 bases, in that order; junction bases with no gene match: 5. The length of the CDR3 is 15 residues. The CDR3: CASSAGGQGNYGYTF. The CDR3, as DNA: TGTGCCAGCAGCGCTGGAGGACAGGGGAACTATGGCTACACCTTC.

Points on this clonotype: One base away lies a much larger clone, so this may be a sequencing read error. The genes are TRBV20-1 and TRBJ1-2; 7 bases fit TRBD1. V was pared by 5 bases and J by 2 bases, with 17 bases of the junction left unmatched. The CDR3 has 17 amino acids. The germline V gene has CDR1 DFQATT and CDR2 SNEGSKA (reference sequence). The CDR3 is CSAPGTKGGRLNYGYTF. CDR3 sequence (DNA): TGCAGTGCTCCGGGGACTAAAGGGGGCAGACTAAACTATGGCTACACCTTC.